This T cell receptor (beta chain) is from a study of blood T cell repertoires in COVID-19. Study information: Acute and convalescent COVID-19 samples came from the United States, Italy and Spain. Nucleic acid was either cDNA or gDNA, and it came from T cells, B-cell-depleted T cells, or PBMCs.

Original processing notes: Cell counts per sample came from amplifying reference gene primers. Here immunoSEQ multiplex PCR was the method, and the copy in TCRdb shows in-frame clones only, minus some. Clone size and V and J calls were adopted from that table, with D and trimming inferred from the DNA. This table holds over 200,000 clones, about nine tenths found once. The germline V gene encodes CDR1 KGHSH and CDR2 LQKENI. The CDR3 runs to 15 residues. Trimming at V came to 9 bases and at J to 0 bases, leaving 4 bases not matched to a gene. Sequenced: peripheral blood. The chain carries TRBV18 and TRBJ2-6, with 8 bases identical to TRBD2. The clonotype originates from a man aged 35-49 years with acute or convalescent COVID-19. The CDR3 here is CASRGGSSGANVLTF. Here the CDR3 DNA reads TGTGCCAGTCGGGGGGGCAGCTCTGGGGCCAACGTCCTGACTTTC. Complete variable domain (other parts from reference TRBV18 and TRBJ2-6): NAGVMQNPRHLVRRRGQEARLRCSPMKGHSHVYWYRQLPEEGLKFMVYLQKENIIDESGMPKERFSAEFPKEGPSILRIQQVVRGDSAAYFCASRGGSSGANVLTFGAGSRLTVL.